This T cell receptor (beta chain) was captured in a study of shared clonotypes between healthy human individuals. In the study overall: Per-donor plates numbered three CD4 naive, three CD4 memory, two CD8 naive and one CD8 memory. Study conclusions and caveats: When naive CD4 clonotypes were compared across four donors, approximately 4.9% were shared.

Naivety among CD8 cells was defined by CD45RO negativity and positive CCR7 selection, thereby excluding terminally differentiated effector memory CD45RA+ cells. CDR1 and CDR2 from the germline V gene are SGHVS and FQNEAQ. V gave up 5 bases and J gave up 4 bases, with 11 bases separating them. CDR3 length equals 13 residues. Libraries were prepared by immunoSEQ multiplex PCR; TCRdb keeps only in-frame clonotypes and omits some of them. The repertoire holds about 2.1 million clones, with 85% to 95% as singletons. On this clone: No antigen is known for it.

The sample consisted of naive CD8+ T cells from PBMCs. This sequence originates from a man aged 18 to 29 in good health. Some clones in this sample may be carry-over from other donors' samples. This chain uses TRBV7-8 with TRBJ1-1, with D hard to call. The CDR3 loop reads CASSPGDFTEAFF. The DNA of the CDR3 is TGTGCCAGCAGCCCTGGGGATTTCACTGAAGCTTTCTTT. The entire variable domain, with the rest obtained from reference TRBV7-8 and TRBJ1-1, is as follows: GAGVSQSPRYKVAKRGQDVALRCDPISGHVSLFWYQQALGQGPEFLTYFQNEAQLDKSGLPSDRFFAERPEGSVSTLKIQRTQQEDSAVYLCASSPGDFTEAFFGQGTRLTVV.